Below, one TCR beta chain is given with its context. The record originates from a study of T cells after posttransplantation cyclophosphamide. The germline V gene encodes CDR1 SGHAT and CDR2 FQNNGV. V lost 5 bases to trimming and J lost 3 bases, with 13 bases between them. The CDR3 has 14 amino acids. Busulfan-fludarabine conditioning, marrow transplant, and cyclophosphamide on days +3 and +4 were administered. TCRdb keeps only in-frame clones here, not all; method: immunoSEQ multiplex PCR. The sample has under 8,500 clones; around 82% are singletons. This rearrangement joins TRBV11-2 to TRBJ1-1; D call uncertain. The sequence was collected from a female patient in her thirties or forties who received an allogeneic stem cell transplant from a related donor, was CMV-positive, and had no GVHD. The T cells may partly be graft donor cells. The sequences come from CD4+ T cells sorted from blood, collected more than 1,000 days after allogeneic stem cell transplant with posttransplant cyclophosphamide. This chain's CDR3 is CASSTTPGDTEAFF. In DNA, the CDR3 is TGTGCCAGCAGCACCACCCCCGGGGACACTGAAGCTTTCTTT.